This is a list of T cell receptor beta chains from one sample in a study of CD8 T cells in acute hepatitis C reinfection. This table comes from immunoSEQ multiplex PCR, and its TCRdb copy is limited to in-frame clones, with some not included. The profile shows approximately 40,000 clones, approximately 83% of them singletons. The source material was naive CD8+ T cells from PBMCs. The source of these receptors is a woman between 18 and 29 years old who spontaneously cleared hepatitis C infection. Each CDR3 is given with its conserved first and last residue. The D gene is left open where the match is weak. Part of the rows lack a size; the others show once, few, many or a class for expanded clones.

>TRBV27|-|-|TRBJ2-1|13
TGTGCCAGCAGTTTAACTACAGGTATCGCTCCGTTCTTC
CASSLTTGIAPFF
>TRBV6-5|-|-|TRBJ2-7|13
TGTGCCAGCAGTTACCAGACGCCCTACGAGCAGTACTTC
CASSYQTPYEQYF
>TRBV9|-|-|TRBJ2-3|14
TGTGCCAGCAGCGTTGGCGGGAACACAGATACGCAGTATTTT
CASSVGGNTDTQYF
>TRBV6-5|TRBD1|once|TRBJ1-5|12
TGTGCCAGCGGGACAGTCGGCCAGCCCCAGCATTTT
CASGTVGQPQHF
>TRBV15|-|once|TRBJ2-2|16
TGTGCCACCAGCAGGGAAGGACGAGTTCAAGGGGGGGAGCTGTTTTTT
CATSREGRVQGGELFF
>TRBV11-2|-|-|TRBJ2-2|16
TGTGCCAGCAGCTTAGATTTATCAGGGAACACCGGGGAGCTGTTTTTT
CASSLDLSGNTGELFF
>TRBV13|-|-|TRBJ2-1|14
TGTGCCAGCAGCTTTCAAGCAAAAGGGAATGAGCAGTTCTTC
CASSFQAKGNEQFF
>TRBV4-1|TRBD1|-|TRBJ1-5|15
TGCGCCAGCAGCCATGGGACAGGGTATTATCAGCCCCAGCATTTT
CASSHGTGYYQPQHF
>TRBV4-2|-|-|TRBJ2-3|16
TGTGCCAGCAGCCAAGAGGACTCGACCCTCACAGATACGCAGTATTTT
CASSQEDSTLTDTQYF
>TRBV11-2|-|-|TRBJ1-2|14
TGTGCCAGCAGGGACTTCCGGGACCCCTATGGCTACACCTTC
CASRDFRDPYGYTF
>TRBV5-1|TRBD1|-|TRBJ2-7|14
TGCGCCAGCAGCTTGGGACAGGGGCCCTACGAGCAGTACTTC
CASSLGQGPYEQYF
>TRBV6-6|TRBD2|-|TRBJ2-7|14
TGTGCCAGCAGTTACGGGGGGGGATCATACGAGCAGTACTTC
CASSYGGGSYEQYF
>TRBV25-1|-|-|TRBJ1-1|11
TGTGCCAGCATCCGAGAGACTGAAGCTTTCTTT
CASIRETEAFF
>TRBV7-2|TRBD2|-|TRBJ2-7|15
TGTGCCAGCAGCCAAGACAGCGGGAGCGGATACGAGCAGTACTTC
CASSQDSGSGYEQYF
>TRBV9|-|-|TRBJ1-2|14
TGTGCCAGCAGCGTAGGGGTTCAGCTTTGGGGCTACACCTTC
CASSVGVQLWGYTF
>TRBV19|TRBD2|-|TRBJ2-7|13
TGTGCCAGTAGAGAGGCGGGAGCGGTCGAGCAGTACTTC
CASREAGAVEQYF
>TRBV7-6|-|-|TRBJ2-5|11
TGTGCCAGCAGCTACGCCGGGTTCAAGTACTTC
CASSYAGFKYF
>TRBV5-4|TRBD2|-|TRBJ2-1|17
TGTGCCAGCAGCTGGGGGGACATAGCGGGAGATTTCGGTGAGCAGTTCTTC
CASSWGDIAGDFGEQFF
>TRBV28|TRBD1|-|TRBJ1-5|16
TGTGCCAGCAGTTTTTCAGGACAGGTCCTTTTTCAGCCCCAGCATTTT
CASSFSGQVLFQPQHF
>TRBV2|-|-|TRBJ2-1|13
TGTGCCACGACAGATACCTCCTACAATGAGCAGTTCTTC
CATTDTSYNEQFF
>TRBV5-6|TRBD2|-|TRBJ2-1|14
TGTGCCAGCAGATCAACGGGACTAGTCTATGAGCAGTTCTTC
CASRSTGLVYEQFF
>TRBV5-4|-|-|TRBJ1-6|12
TGTGCCAGCAGCCCTGGAGCGTCACCCCTCCACTTT
CASSPGASPLHF
>TRBV10-3|TRBD2|-|TRBJ2-7|15
TGTGCCATCAATGCACCTAGCGGAGGGACCTACGAGCAGTACTTC
CAINAPSGGTYEQYF
>TRBV7-9|TRBD1|-|TRBJ1-1|16
TGTGCCAGCAGACCACAGGGGTCCACCCTGAACACTGAAGCTTTCTTT
CASRPQGSTLNTEAFF
>TRBV20-1|-|-|TRBJ1-2|9
TGCAGTGCAGGGGCTGGCTACACCTTC
CSAGAGYTF
>TRBV7-8|-|few|TRBJ2-7|12
TGTGCCAGCAGCTTAGCGGAGTACGAGCAGTACTTC
CASSLAEYEQYF
>TRBV7-9|TRBD1|-|TRBJ1-4|14
TGTGCCAGCAGCGAGCCGCAGGGGGATGAAAAACTGTTTTTT
CASSEPQGDEKLFF
>TRBV7-2|-|-|TRBJ1-2|13
TGTGCCAGCAGCTTGTACCTGGAGGGTGGCTACACCTTC
CASSLYLEGGYTF
>TRBV5-6|-|few|TRBJ2-7|13
TGTGCCAGCAGCTTTCCAGGATCCTACGAGCAGTACTTC
CASSFPGSYEQYF
>TRBV29-1|-|once|TRBJ2-2|15
TGCAGCGTTGAAGAACGAGAACAGGGTTCCGGGGAGCTGTTTTTT
CSVEEREQGSGELFF